The 7 T cell receptor beta chains given below trace back to one sample, sequenced in a study of blood T cell repertoires in COVID-19. Some clones are missing from TCRdb's copy, which holds only in-frame ones; the method was immunoSEQ multiplex PCR. The sample lists more than 200,000 clones; around four fifths were seen once. The sample consisted of peripheral blood. These receptor sequences come from an older woman with active or convalescent COVID-19.

The chain joins TRBV5-1 to TRBJ2-1, with 8 bases fitting TRBD2. Germline V lookup: CDR1 SGHRS, CDR2 YFSETQ. The CDR3 is 14 amino acids. The J segment lost 7 bases and the V segment lost 4 bases, leaving 7 bases of the junction unmatched. CDR3 residues: CASSRQGLANEQFF. CDR3 DNA: TGCGCCAGCAGCCGTCAAGGACTAGCTAATGAGCAGTTCTTC.

This clone showed up just a few times. The chain recombines TRBV5-4 with TRBJ1-1; the match to TRBD1 covers 9 bases. The CDR3 is 15 residues long. Germline values: CDR1 SGHNT, CDR2 YYREEE (reference sequence). V was pared by 1 base and J by 5 bases, with 6 bases of the junction left unmatched. CDR3 sequence reads: CASSLPGTGITEAFF. CDR3 nucleotides: TGTGCCAGCAGCTTGCCCGGGACAGGGATAACTGAAGCTTTCTTT. The full variable domain, rest sourced from reference TRBV5-4 and TRBJ1-1, is ETGVTQSPTHLIKTRGQQVTLRCSSQSGHNTVSWYQQALGQGPQFIFQYYREEENGRGNFPPRFSGLQFPNYSSELNVNALELDDSALYLCASSLPGTGITEAFFGQGTRLTVV.

The rearrangement joins TRBV12-3 or TRBV12-4 to TRBJ1-4, with TRBD1 identical over 10 bases. CDR3 length equals 13 residues. Trimming removed 7 bases from V and 6 bases from J; junction bases left unmatched: 2. CDR3 bases: TGTGCCAGCATGACAGGGGGCCATGAAAAACTGTTTTTT. Translating gives CASMTGGHEKLFF.

This clone appeared a few times. The chain has TRBV5-5 and TRBJ1-2, with 8 positions matching TRBD1. The trim removed 0 bases at V and 8 bases at J, leaving 6 bases unmatched. CDR3 length: 14 amino acids. Germline V gene sequence: CDR1 SGHKS, CDR2 YYEKEE (reference sequence). The CDR3 DNA reads as TGTGCCAGCAGCTTGGGGGGACAGGTGTTAGGCTACACCTTC. Amino acids: CASSLGGQVLGYTF.

The CDR3 bases are TGTGCCAGCAGCCAAGATCCCCCCCGACTGCTAGCCCCCCAAGAGACCCAGTACTTC. Translated, it gives CASSQDPPRLLAPQETQYF. The chain carries TRBV3-1 (or the pseudogene TRBV3-2) and TRBJ2-5, with a weak D call TRBD2 (5 bases). The germline V gene encodes CDR1 LGHDT and CDR2 YNNKEL (reference sequence). Trimming removed 0 bases from V and 1 base from J, with 21 bases in between. CDR3 length: 19 amino acids.

The rearrangement joins TRBV19 to TRBJ1-5; D might be TRBD1 (6 bases). V gave up 6 bases and J gave up 3 bases, with 15 bases separating them. The CDR3 contains 15 residues. CDR1 is LNHDA, CDR2 SQIVND, per germline (reference sequence). CDR3 bases: TGTGCCAGTAGCCTGGGACACTTGATCAATCAGCCCCAGCATTTT. Protein sequence: CASSLGHLINQPQHF.

The chain links TRBV7-8 to TRBJ2-1; the D is unclear. The germline V gene encodes CDR1 SGHVS and CDR2 FQNEAQ. This CDR3 is built from 13 residues. Trimming took off 1 base at V and 15 bases at J, with 16 bases between the two ends. The CDR3 DNA reads as TGTGCCAGCAGCTTAGACTTGGGCGACGTGAGGTTCTTC. Protein: CASSLDLGDVRFF.